This T cell receptor beta chain was captured in a study of blood T cell repertoires in COVID-19. On the study more broadly: Spain, Italy and the United States supplied samples that represented acute and convalescent COVID-19. T cells, B-cell-depleted T cells, or PBMCs provided the cDNA or gDNA that served as material.

Per the study methods: Estimation of nucleated cell counts relied on the amplification of reference gene primers. The assay was immunoSEQ multiplex PCR, and TCRdb's table has in-frame clones only and misses some. V and J calls and clone size are as listed in that table; D and trimming were resolved from the DNA. The sample consists of 120,000 to 150,000 clones, around nine tenths of them appearing once. Trimming stripped 3 bases from V and 2 bases from J, with 9 bases between. From germline, CDR1 is MNHNS and CDR2 SASEGT. This CDR3 contains 14 residues. The chain is built from TRBV6-1 and TRBJ2-3; weak D call: TRBD1 (6 bases). The sequence was collected from a man aged 50-59 years with active or convalescent COVID-19. The sequencing sample was made of peripheral blood. CDR3 DNA: TGTGCCAGCAGTGAGCAGGGGCCCACAGATACGCAGTATTTT. It codes for CASSEQGPTDTQYF.